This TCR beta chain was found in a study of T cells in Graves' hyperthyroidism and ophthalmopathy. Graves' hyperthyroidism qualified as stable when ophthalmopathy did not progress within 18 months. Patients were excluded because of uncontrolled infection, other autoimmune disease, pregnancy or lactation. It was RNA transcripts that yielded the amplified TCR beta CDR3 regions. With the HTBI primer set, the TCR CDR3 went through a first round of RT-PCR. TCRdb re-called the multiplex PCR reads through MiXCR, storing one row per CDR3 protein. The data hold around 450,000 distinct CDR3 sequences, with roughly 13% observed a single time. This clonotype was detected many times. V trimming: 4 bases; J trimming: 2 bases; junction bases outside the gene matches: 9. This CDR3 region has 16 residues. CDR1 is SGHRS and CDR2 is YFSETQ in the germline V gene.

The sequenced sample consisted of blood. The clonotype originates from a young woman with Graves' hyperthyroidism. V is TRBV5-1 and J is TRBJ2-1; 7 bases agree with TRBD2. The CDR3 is CASSPSTSAAYNEQFF. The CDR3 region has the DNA TGCGCCAGCAGCCCGTCCACTAGCGCCGCCTACAATGAGCAGTTCTTC.